Listed here are 6 T cell receptor beta chains from one sample, sequenced in a study of human T cells and chemical hapten exposure. From the RACE reads, TCRdb called clonotypes with MiXCR, one entry per CDR3 protein. The sample consists of fewer than 300,000 distinct CDR3 sequences, 7.5% to 9% of them appearing once. This sample's time point: pre-sensitization, week 0. Treatment reported: therapeutic diphenylcyclopropenone sensitization with weekly scalp DPC. Sequenced material: whole blood, taken in connection with sensitization to the hapten diphenylcyclopropenone (DPC). All receptors derive from a woman aged 40-49 years with alopecia areata. Some clones in this sample may be carry-over from other donors' samples.

This clonotype came up a few times. The chain carries TRBV4-1 and TRBJ2-2; D unclear. The CDR3 is 13 amino acids. Germline CDR1 reads MGHRA; CDR2 reads YSYEKL. V was trimmed by 5 bases and J by 0 bases, leaving 4 bases between them. The CDR3: CASSGTNTGELFF. In DNA, the CDR3 is TGCGCCAGCAGCGGTACGAACACCGGGGAGCTGTTTTTT.

This clonotype was observed at least ten times. This rearrangement joins TRBV30 to TRBJ2-1; 7 bases are a match to TRBD1. The CDR3 sequence is 13 residues long. Germline-derived CDR1 and CDR2 are GTSNPN and SVGIG (reference sequence). After removal of 3 bases from V and 4 bases from J, the junction contained 3 bases not matched to a gene. The CDR3 sequence: CAWRPGGYNEQFF. The DNA of the CDR3 is TGTGCCTGGAGGCCAGGGGGATACAATGAGCAGTTCTTC.

In this sample, this clonotype turned up a few times. The chain carries TRBV4-3 and TRBJ1-2; no definite D call. Germline values: CDR1 LGHNA, CDR2 YSLEER. The germline V and J ends were trimmed by 1 base and 0 bases, with 12 bases remaining between them. The CDR3 sequence is 16 residues long. CDR3 in DNA: TGCGCCAGCAGCCAAGGGCCGGACGGGTCTAACTATGGCTACACCTTC. Translating it yields CASSQGPDGSNYGYTF.

This chain's CDR3 is CSSPQVFLNTEAFF. The DNA of the CDR3 is TGCAGTTCCCCACAGGTTTTCCTGAACACTGAAGCTTTCTTT. J is TRBJ1-1 and V is TRBV20-1, with D possibly being TRBD1 (5 bases). Trimming left V 8 bases short and J 0 bases short, with 16 bases between. The CDR3 sequence is 14 residues long. The germline V gene has CDR1 DFQATT and CDR2 SNEGSKA (reference sequence).

The V call is TRBV5-1, the J call TRBJ1-4; D not resolved. V lost 1 base and J 0 bases, leaving 7 bases between the germline ends. CDR3 length: 15 residues. Germline CDR1 SGHRS, CDR2 YFSETQ. CDR3 region: CASSLKPATNEKLFF. Written as DNA, the CDR3 is TGCGCCAGCAGCTTGAAGCCCGCAACTAATGAAAAACTGTTTTTT. The entire variable domain, with the rest obtained from reference TRBV5-1 and TRBJ1-4, is as follows: KAGVTQTPRYLIKTRGQQVTLSCSPISGHRSVSWYQQTPGQGLQFLFEYFSETQRNKGNFPGRFSGRQFSNSRSEMNVSTLELGDSALYLCASSLKPATNEKLFFGSGTQLSVL.

The chain carries TRBV7-9 and TRBJ1-1, with unresolved D. From germline, CDR1 is SEHNR and CDR2 FQNEAQ (reference sequence). The CDR3 length is 12 residues. V was pared by 1 base and J by 11 bases, with 11 bases between. The CDR3 DNA follows: TGTGCCAGCAGCTTAGGTGACCGGGCGGCTTTCTTT. Translated, it gives CASSLGDRAAFF.